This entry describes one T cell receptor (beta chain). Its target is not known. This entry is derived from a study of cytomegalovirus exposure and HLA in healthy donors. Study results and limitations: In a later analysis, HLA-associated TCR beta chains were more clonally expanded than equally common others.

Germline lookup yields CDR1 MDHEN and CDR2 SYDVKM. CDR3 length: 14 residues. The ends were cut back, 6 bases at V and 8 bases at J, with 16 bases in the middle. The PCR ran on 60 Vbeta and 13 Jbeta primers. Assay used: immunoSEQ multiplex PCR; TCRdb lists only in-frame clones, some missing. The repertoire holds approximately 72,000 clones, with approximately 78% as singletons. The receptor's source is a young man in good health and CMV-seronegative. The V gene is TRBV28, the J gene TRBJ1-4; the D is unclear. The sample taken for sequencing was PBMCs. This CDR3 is CASRLTRPGEKLFF. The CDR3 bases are TGTGCCAGCAGACTGACAAGACCGGGAGAAAAACTGTTTTTT.